This TCR beta chain was sequenced during a study of cytomegalovirus exposure and HLA in healthy donors (dated 2017 in TCRdb). About the investigation overall: According to an earlier analysis of several hundred of the donors, roughly 180 million T cells yielded 120 million or so unique TCR beta sequences and about 280 Gb of sequence data. Approximately 300 gigabases of sequencing data and about 92 million unique TCR sequences made up an early release that covered under 750 HLA-typed donors. The genetic ancestry cluster associated with self-reported Caucasian donors included 81% of the roughly 400 genotyped donors. The aim of the study was to test whether cataloging public T cell receptors could identify signatures of past pathogen exposure. The study profiled the T cell repertoires of around 700 subjects by immunosequencing and related them to cytomegalovirus serostatus. Besides the first cohort of some 670 subjects, a separate validation cohort made up of about 120 different subjects was used. To predict cytomegalovirus infection status, the study brought together high-throughput TCR immunosequencing, statistical association of individual TCRs with disease status, and machine learning. To study patterns of TCR occurrence, a later analysis re-analyzed previously published TCR beta repertoires from hundreds of donors and added high-resolution HLA genotyping. Rather than drawing on any new phenotypic data, the later analysis identified candidate immune exposures from TCR beta sequences and the way those sequences occurred across donors. An earlier analysis of more than 450 of the donors used high-throughput TCR beta sequencing to judge whether each TCR beta V gene segment behaved as functional or pseudogenic. Donor age, sex, ethnicity and CMV serostatus were compiled alongside the repertoire data. Genome-wide SNP genotypes for about 65% of the 666 donors were used in a later genetic analysis, which treated that subset as a discovery cohort. All discovery cohort repertoires had been generated on a single sequencing platform. Both class I and class II loci were covered by HLA typing, at four-digit resolution. Typing coverage differed by locus: A, B, C, DRB1 and DQB1 were typed in roughly 620-630 donors, DQA1 in 500 to 550, DPA1 in around 610, and DPB1 in approximately 450. Several DR-DQ haplotypes were handled as single units for association and clustering, since linkage in the cohort was strong. On average, roughly 250,000 unique TCR beta nucleotide sequences were sequenced per donor among a few hundred genotyped donors of the cohort, with roughly 18% of those sequences being non-productive.

The germline V gene (reference sequence) supplies CDR1 SEHNR and CDR2 FQNEAQ. The CDR3 has 13 amino acids, counting the end cysteine and phenylalanine. Only the CDR3 part of the read is kept: 39 bases, read in frame from the first base. V drops 4 bases and J drops 2 bases, leaving 8 bases in between. What the research found in general, with its limitations: An earlier analysis of approximately 530 of the donors showed that most TCR beta V segments appeared in productive rearrangements either about 87% or about 30% of the time, which broadly matched IMGT annotations. A later genetic analysis reported fewer N-insertions in productive TCRs among donors in an Asian-associated ancestry cluster than the roughly 650-donor mean. According to a later analysis, TCR association rates differed among HLA loci, with DRB1 alleles showing the most associated TCRs and HLA-C alleles showing the fewest. Because some donors lacked HLA typing at each locus, the association tests relied only on the typed subset. Correlated functional status among segregating V segments might be attributable to linkage disequilibrium, but an unknown experimental factor could not be ruled out. The cohort was sequenced for TCR beta chains only, and without alpha or paired-chain data the features that could be detected were limited. A further reported finding was that TCR beta sequences accurately predicted the HLA-A and HLA-B alleles for most subjects in the first cohort. CMV serostatus was the only immune exposure information available for the cohort. Compared with equally common non-associated chains, HLA-associated TCR beta chains in a later analysis were more clonally expanded and had lower generation probabilities. Presence/absence analyses assumed roughly uniform sequencing depth across donors, an assumption that may not hold. While some public TCRs were present in many individuals, most TCR sequences turned up only very rarely across donors. A later analysis found that most CMV-associated TCR beta chains appeared HLA-restricted, with HLA associations seemingly driven largely by CMV exposure. About 17 rarely observed V segments, including chromosome 9 orphons, were excluded from the earlier analysis of several hundred of the donors because counts were too low. The classifier was reported to diagnose cytomegalovirus status with high specificity and sensitivity in both the original cohort and the validation cohort. A few of the identified cytomegalovirus-associated TCR beta chains were confirmed in vitro to be specific for cytomegalovirus antigens. When HLA alleles, especially DR and DQ, strongly co-occurred, attributing TCR associations to individual alleles was difficult. The sequencing pipeline was judged likely to have produced a cluster of highly shared sequence variants as a technical artifact. A total of fewer than 200 TCR beta chains were listed by the study as associated with cytomegalovirus. According to the authors, the approach could potentially be generalized to other disease states and immunological phenotypes. A later analysis associated 15,000 to 20,000 TCR beta sequences with specific HLA alleles at a false discovery rate of 0.05. An association between a missense DCLRE1C variant and V-gene and J-gene trimming of TCR beta chains was found in a later genetic analysis and replicated in an independent cohort. Some IMGT-functional V segments, including TRBV6-2 and TRBV6-3, could not be told apart with the 87-base-pair reads, so those segments were excluded. According to a later analysis, parvovirus B19, influenza, CMV and Epstein-Barr virus appeared linked to several top co-occurrence clusters.

Concerning this clone itself: Its specific antigen is unknown.

Libraries were prepared through the immunoSEQ multiplex PCR assay. A mixture of 60 forward primers for TCR Vbeta segments and 13 reverse primers for TCR Jbeta segments was used in the multiplex PCR. The CDR3 region of rearranged TCR beta genes was amplified from genomic DNA with a multiplex PCR assay. The Illumina HiSeq System was used to sequence the amplified TCR beta libraries as 87-base-pair reads. Per the source publication's procedure: A later analysis tallied around 87 million unique TCR beta chains across the 550 to 850 repertoires, and some 10 million of those chains were shared by two or more donors. To remove PCR and sequencing errors, raw reads were error-corrected and collapsed into unique sequences using a nearest-neighbor algorithm that merged closely related sequences. CDR3 sequences were aligned to IMGT reference sequences to assign V, D and J gene segments. For a sequence to be retained, at least a six-nucleotide match to both a V gene segment and a J gene segment was required. A rearrangement was called productive if the CDR3 had no stop codons and remained in frame with V and J, and every other rearrangement was called non-productive. CDR3 was defined by IMGT convention, running from the second conserved V-encoded cysteine to the conserved J-encoded phenylalanine. Sequences without an unambiguous match to a single V gene segment were excluded from the earlier analysis of 500 to 700 of the donors. An earlier analysis of 500 to 700 of the donors classified V segments as functional when productive rearrangements were above 56.7% and as segregating when the standard deviation between donors was above 5%. A statistical classification framework was built for diagnosing cytomegalovirus status from the catalog of TCR beta chain sequences. V and J gene assignment, in a later analysis, came from comparing TCR nucleotide sequences with IMGT/GENE-DB human TR gene sequences. The TCRdist pipeline was used in a later analysis to assign CDR3 sequences and most-parsimonious VDJ recombination scenarios. A later analysis defined each TCR beta chain by its CDR3 amino acid sequence plus V-gene family, and excluded reads lacking a unique V-gene family. In a later analysis, around 600 highly shared, low-generation-probability nucleotide sequences were removed to address suspected cross-contamination and a sequencing artifact. In a later analysis, a clonal expansion index for each public chain was calculated from normalized within-repertoire ranks of inferred template counts. Generation probabilities in a later analysis came from a VDJ recombination model fitted to out-of-frame rearrangements, and those results were checked against IGoR. Hypergeometric tests were used in a later analysis to score TCR-TCR, TCR-HLA and TCR-CMV co-occurrence, with a repertoire-size bias correction applied to the TCR pairs. A later analysis estimated false discovery rates by permuting HLA or CMV assignments 20 times. A later analysis grouped co-occurring TCRs with DBSCAN, adding TCRdist sequence similarity when clustering within HLA-allele-positive subsets. For co-occurrence clustering, repertoires with fewer than 30,000 or more than 120,000 public chains were excluded, along with roughly 5 repertoires with anomalous nucleotide sharing. TCRdb retrieved this table from immuneACCESS and kept in-frame rearrangements only. Not all clones are present; in checked studies, unresolved V genes account for under half, and no reason is known for the remainder. V, J and clone size were drawn from that table, and D and trimming were deduced from the DNA. The table for this sample records around 100,000 clones. The top ten hold 6.8% of the sample.

The cohort comprised several hundred healthy bone marrow donors. All cohort members were sampled while nominally healthy, although unrecorded immune exposures were likely present. The donor was CMV seropositive and was included in the group of 290 or so seropositive cohort members. A peripheral blood sample was collected from each donor, and TCR beta sequencing was performed on peripheral blood mononuclear cells. Genomic DNA was extracted from the blood cell samples with the Qiagen DNeasy Blood Extraction Kit. The chain couples TRBV7-9 to TRBJ2-5; the D gene cannot be resolved reliably. The receptor was isolated from a man aged 35-49 years in good health and CMV-seropositive. The sequenced sample was PBMCs. The CDR3 reads as follows: CASSSGPQETQYF. The DNA sequence is TGTGCCAGCAGCTCAGGTCCTCAAGAGACCCAGTACTTC.